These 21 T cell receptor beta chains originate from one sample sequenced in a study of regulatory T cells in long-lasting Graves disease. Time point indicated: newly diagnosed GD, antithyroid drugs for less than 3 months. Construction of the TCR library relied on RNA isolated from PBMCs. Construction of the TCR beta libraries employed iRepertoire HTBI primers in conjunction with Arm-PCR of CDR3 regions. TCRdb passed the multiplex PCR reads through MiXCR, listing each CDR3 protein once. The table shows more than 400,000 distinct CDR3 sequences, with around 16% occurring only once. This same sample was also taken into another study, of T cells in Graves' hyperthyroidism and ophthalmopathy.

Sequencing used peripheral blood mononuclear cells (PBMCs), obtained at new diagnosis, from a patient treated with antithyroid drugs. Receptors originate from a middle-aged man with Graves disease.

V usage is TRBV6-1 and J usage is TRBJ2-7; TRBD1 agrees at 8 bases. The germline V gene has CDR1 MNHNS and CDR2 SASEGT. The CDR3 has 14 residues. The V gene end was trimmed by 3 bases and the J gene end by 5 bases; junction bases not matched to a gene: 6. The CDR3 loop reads CASSDRDRRHEQYF. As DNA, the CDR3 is TGTGCCAGCAGTGACCGGGACAGGCGGCACGAGCAGTACTTC.

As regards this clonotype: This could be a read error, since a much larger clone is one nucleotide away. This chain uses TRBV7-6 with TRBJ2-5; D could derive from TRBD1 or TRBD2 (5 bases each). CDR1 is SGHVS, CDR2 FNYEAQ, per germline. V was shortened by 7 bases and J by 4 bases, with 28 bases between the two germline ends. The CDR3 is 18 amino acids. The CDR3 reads CASNLSYGLRGEGETQYF. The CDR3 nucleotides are TGTGCCAGCAACCTCTCTTATGGGCTACGGGGCGAGGGAGAGACCCAGTACTTC.

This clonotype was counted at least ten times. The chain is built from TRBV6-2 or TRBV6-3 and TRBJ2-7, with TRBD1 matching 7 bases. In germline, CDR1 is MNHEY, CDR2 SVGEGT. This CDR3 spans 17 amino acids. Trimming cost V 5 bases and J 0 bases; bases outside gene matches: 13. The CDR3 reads CASSHPISPGGSYEQYF. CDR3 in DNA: TGTGCCAGCAGTCACCCCATAAGCCCAGGGGGCTCCTACGAGCAGTACTTC.

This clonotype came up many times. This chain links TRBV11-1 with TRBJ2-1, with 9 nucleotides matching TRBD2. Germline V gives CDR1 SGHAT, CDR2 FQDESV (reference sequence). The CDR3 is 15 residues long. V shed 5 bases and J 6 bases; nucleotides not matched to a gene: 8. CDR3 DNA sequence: TGTGCCAGCAGCCGGACTAGCGCCGGGGGCAATGAGCAGTTCTTC. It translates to CASSRTSAGGNEQFF.

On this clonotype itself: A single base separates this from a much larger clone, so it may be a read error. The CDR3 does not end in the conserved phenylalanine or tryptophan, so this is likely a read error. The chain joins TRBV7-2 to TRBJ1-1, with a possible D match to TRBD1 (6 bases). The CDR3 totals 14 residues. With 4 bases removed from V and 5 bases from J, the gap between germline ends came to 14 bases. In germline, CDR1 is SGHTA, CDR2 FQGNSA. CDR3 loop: CASSSWTEKTEAFS. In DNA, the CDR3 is TGTGCCAGCAGCTCCTGGACAGAAAAGACTGAAGCTTTCTCT.

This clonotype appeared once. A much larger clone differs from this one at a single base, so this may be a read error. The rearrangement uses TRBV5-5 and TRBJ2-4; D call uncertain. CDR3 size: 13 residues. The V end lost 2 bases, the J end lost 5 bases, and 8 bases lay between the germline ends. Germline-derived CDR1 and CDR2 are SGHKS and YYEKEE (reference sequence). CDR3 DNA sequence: TGTGCCAGCAGCTTAGGCAGAGAAAACATTCAGTACTTC. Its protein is CASSLGRENIQYF.

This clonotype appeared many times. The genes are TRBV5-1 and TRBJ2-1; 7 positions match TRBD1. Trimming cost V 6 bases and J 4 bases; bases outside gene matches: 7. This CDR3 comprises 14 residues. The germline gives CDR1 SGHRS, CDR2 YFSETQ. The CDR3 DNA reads TGCGCCAGCAAACGGGACAGTGGTTACAATGAGCAGTTCTTC. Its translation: CASKRDSGYNEQFF.

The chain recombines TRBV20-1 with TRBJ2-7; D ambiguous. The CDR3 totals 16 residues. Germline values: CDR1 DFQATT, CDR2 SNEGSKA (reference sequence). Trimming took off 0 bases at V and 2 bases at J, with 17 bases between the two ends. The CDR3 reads CSARDPRVAIPYEQYF. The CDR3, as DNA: TGCAGTGCTAGAGATCCCCGGGTCGCGATCCCCTACGAGCAGTACTTC.

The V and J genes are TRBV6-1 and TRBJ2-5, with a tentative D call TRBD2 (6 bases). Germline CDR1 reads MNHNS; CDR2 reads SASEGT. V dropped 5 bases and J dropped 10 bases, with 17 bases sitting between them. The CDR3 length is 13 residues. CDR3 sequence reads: CASSPGDSRDQYF. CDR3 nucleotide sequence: TGTGCCAGCAGTCCCGGGGACTCAAGGGACCAGTACTTC.

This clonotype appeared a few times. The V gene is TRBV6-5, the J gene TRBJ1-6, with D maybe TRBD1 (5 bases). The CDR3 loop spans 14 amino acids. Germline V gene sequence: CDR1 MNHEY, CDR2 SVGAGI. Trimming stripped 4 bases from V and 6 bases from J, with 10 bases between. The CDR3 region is CASSSGLRNSPLHF. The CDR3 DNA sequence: TGTGCCAGCAGTTCAGGGCTCCGTAATTCACCCCTCCACTTT.

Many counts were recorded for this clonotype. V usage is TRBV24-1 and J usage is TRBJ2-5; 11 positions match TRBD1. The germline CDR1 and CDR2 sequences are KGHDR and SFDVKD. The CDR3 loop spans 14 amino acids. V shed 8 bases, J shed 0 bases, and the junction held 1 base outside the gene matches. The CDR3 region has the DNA TGTGCCACCATGGGACAGGGGGACCAAGAGACCCAGTACTTC. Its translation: CATMGQGDQETQYF.

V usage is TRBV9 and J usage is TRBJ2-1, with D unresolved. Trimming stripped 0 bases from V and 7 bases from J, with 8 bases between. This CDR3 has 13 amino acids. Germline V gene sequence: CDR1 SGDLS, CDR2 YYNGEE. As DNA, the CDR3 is TGTGCCAGCAGCGTAGGTTCGAAGAATGAGCAGTTCTTC. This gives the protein CASSVGSKNEQFF.

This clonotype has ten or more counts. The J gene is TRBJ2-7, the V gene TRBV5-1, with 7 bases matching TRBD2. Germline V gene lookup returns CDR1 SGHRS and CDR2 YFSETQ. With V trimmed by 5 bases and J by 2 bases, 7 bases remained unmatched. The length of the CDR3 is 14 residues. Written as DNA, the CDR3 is TGCGCCAGCAGTCTCACAGCGGGAACCTACGAGCAGTACTTC. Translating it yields CASSLTAGTYEQYF.

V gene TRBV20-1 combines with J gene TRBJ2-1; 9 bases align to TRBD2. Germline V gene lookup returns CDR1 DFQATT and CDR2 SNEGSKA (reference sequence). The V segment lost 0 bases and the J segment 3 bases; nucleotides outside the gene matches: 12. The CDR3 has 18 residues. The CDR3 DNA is TGCAGTGCTAGAGAACTCCCTCCCGCTAGCGGGAACTACAATGAGCAGTTCTTC. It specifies CSARELPPASGNYNEQFF.

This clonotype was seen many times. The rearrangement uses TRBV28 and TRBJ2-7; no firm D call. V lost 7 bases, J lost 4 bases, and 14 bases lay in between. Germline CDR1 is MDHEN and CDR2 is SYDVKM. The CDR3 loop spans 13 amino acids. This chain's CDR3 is CASTLGIQYEQYF. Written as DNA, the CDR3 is TGTGCCAGCACCCTCGGCATTCAATACGAGCAGTACTTC.

CDR3 sequence reads: CASSYGAGVAETQYF. The CDR3 coding sequence is TGTGCCAGCAGTTACGGGGCAGGGGTAGCCGAGACCCAGTACTTC. The V and J genes are TRBV6-5 and TRBJ2-5; TRBD1 is a possible D gene (6 bases). V was pared by 2 bases and J by 5 bases, with 15 bases between. The CDR3 is 15 residues long. Germline V lookup: CDR1 MNHEY, CDR2 SVGAGI.

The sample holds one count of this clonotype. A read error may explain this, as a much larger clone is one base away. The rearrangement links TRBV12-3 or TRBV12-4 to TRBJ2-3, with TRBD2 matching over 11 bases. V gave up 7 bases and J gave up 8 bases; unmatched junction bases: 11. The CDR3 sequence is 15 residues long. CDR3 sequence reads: CASKKKLAGAGTQYF. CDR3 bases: TGTGCCAGCAAGAAAAAACTAGCGGGAGCAGGTACGCAGTATTTT.

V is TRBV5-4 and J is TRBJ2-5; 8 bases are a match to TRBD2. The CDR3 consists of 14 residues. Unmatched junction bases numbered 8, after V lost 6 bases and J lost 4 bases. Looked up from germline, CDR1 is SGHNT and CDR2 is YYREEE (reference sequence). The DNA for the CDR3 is TGTGCCAGCACACCGGGACTAGGATCAGAGACCCAGTACTTC. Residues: CASTPGLGSETQYF.

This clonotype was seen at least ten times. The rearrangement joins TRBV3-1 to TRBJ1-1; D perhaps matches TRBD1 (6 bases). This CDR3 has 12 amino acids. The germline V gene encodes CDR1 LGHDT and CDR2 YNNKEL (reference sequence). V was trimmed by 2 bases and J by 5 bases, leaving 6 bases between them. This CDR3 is CASSQQGTEAFF. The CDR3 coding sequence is TGTGCCAGCAGCCAACAGGGGACTGAAGCTTTCTTT. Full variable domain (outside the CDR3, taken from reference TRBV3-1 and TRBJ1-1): DTAVSQTPKYLVTQMGNDKSIKCEQNLGHDTMYWYKQDSKKFLKIMFSYNNKELIINETVPNRFSPKSPDKAHLNLHINSLELGDSAVYFCASSQQGTEAFFGQGTRLTVV.

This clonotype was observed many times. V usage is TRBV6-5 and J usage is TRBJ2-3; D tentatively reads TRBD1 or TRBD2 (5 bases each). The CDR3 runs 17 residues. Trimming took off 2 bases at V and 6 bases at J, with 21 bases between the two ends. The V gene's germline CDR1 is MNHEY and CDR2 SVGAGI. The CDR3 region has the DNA TGTGCCAGCAGTTACCTCGGTTACCGGGACGGCGACGATACGCAGTATTTT. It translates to CASSYLGYRDGDDTQYF.

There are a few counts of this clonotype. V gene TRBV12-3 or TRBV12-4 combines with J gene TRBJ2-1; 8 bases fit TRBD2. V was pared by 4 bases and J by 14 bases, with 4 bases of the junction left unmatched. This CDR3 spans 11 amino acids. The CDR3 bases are TGTGCCAGCAGTTCCGGGACTAGGAAGTTCTTC. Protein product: CASSSGTRKFF.